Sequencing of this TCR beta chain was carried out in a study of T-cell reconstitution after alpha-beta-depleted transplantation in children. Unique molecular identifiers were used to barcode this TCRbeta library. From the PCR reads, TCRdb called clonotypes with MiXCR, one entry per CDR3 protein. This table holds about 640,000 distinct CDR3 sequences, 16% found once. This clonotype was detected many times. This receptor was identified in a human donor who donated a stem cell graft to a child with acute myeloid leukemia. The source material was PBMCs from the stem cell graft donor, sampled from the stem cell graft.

CDR3 sequence (DNA): TGTGCCAGCAGCAAAGTGGGACCCTACGAGCAGTACGTC. It encodes CASSKVGPYEQYV. J is TRBJ2-7 and V is TRBV21-1; the table's D call, TRBD1, was not checked against the DNA. TRBV21-1 is described as a pseudogene. This CDR3 is 13 amino acids long.